Sequencing of this T cell receptor beta chain was carried out in a study of blood T cell repertoires in COVID-19. The data were produced by immunoSEQ multiplex PCR, yet TCRdb's version contains in-frame clones alone and is incomplete. Of about 260,000 clones listed, less than 90% are singletons. Individuals aged 18 to 89 years were recruited from roughly 23 US areas. Germline CDR1 is LNHDA and CDR2 is SQIVND (reference sequence). The CDR3 loop spans 15 amino acids. V dropped 6 bases and J dropped 5; count of bases not matched to a gene: 10. V gene TRBV19 combines with J gene TRBJ2-5; 9 nucleotides agree with TRBD2. This clonotype originated in a woman aged 45-60 years who had recovered from COVID-19. Input material: PBMCs or T cells enriched from blood (not recorded which). CDR3 DNA: TGTGCCAGTAGCTCACCAGCGGGAGGCGGGGAGACCCAGTACTTC. Translating gives CASSSPAGGGETQYF.